The source of this TCR beta chain is a study of control samples from healthy donors and cancer patients. The ends were cut back, 6 bases at V and 0 bases at J, with 20 bases in the middle. This CDR3 region has 17 residues. Germline V lookup: CDR1 SEHNR, CDR2 FQNEAQ (reference sequence). The method was immunoSEQ multiplex PCR; TCRdb's version includes in-frame clones alone and lacks a portion of them. The sample lists about 130,000 clones, approximately 90% occurring once. The rearrangement uses TRBV7-9 and TRBJ2-5, with D perhaps TRBD1 (6 bases). The sequenced material came from blood. The receptor's source is a man aged 18 to 29 in good health. The chain's CDR3 is CASSNPPDSENQETQYF. CDR3 nucleotide sequence: TGTGCCAGCAGTAACCCCCCGGACAGCGAAAACCAAGAGACCCAGTACTTC.